The sequence of this T cell receptor beta chain was determined in a study of blood T cell repertoires in COVID-19. Turning to the study itself: Sites across the United States, Italy and Spain contributed samples from acute and convalescent COVID-19. Sources were T cells, B-cell-depleted T cells, or PBMCs; the material itself was cDNA or gDNA.

The V gene's germline CDR1 is ENHRY and CDR2 SYGVKD. There are 16 residues in the CDR3. The V end lost 3 bases, the J end lost 7 bases, and 22 bases lay between the germline ends. Patients at the Seattle site were enrolled during active infection and followed longitudinally. Methods used by the authors: For nucleated cells, counts were estimated from reference gene primer amplification. Profiling relied on immunoSEQ multiplex PCR, and the TCRdb table lists in-frame clones only, not all of them. V and J calls and clone size are copied from that table; D and trimming were computed from the DNA. Here the sample spans around 440,000 clones, about nine tenths being singletons.

This chain links TRBV10-3 with TRBJ2-7, with a possible D match to TRBD2 (5 bases). The source is a woman in her fifties or sixties with COVID-19, enrolled during active disease. The specimen was peripheral blood. Written as DNA, the CDR3 is TGTGCCATCAGTGACTACCTGAGGACTCTGCCTGGAGAGCAGTACTTC. This sequence encodes CAISDYLRTLPGEQYF.